The 18 T cell receptor beta chains below were found in one sample sequenced in a study of T cells in Graves' hyperthyroidism and ophthalmopathy. Amplification of TCR beta CDR3 regions was performed using RNA transcripts as template. The HTBI set primed first-round TCR CDR3 RT-PCR. TCRdb reprocessed the multiplex PCR reads with MiXCR, giving one entry per CDR3 protein. The data contain hundreds of thousands of distinct CDR3 sequences, about an eighth of them singletons. Specimen: blood. All receptors derive from a man aged 45-65 years with Graves' ophthalmopathy.

This clonotype was picked up many times. The V gene is TRBV3-1, the J gene TRBJ1-6; TRBD1 matches 7 bases. CDR1 and CDR2 (germline): LGHDT, YNNKEL (reference sequence). The V and J ends lost 11 bases and 10 bases, in that order; junction bases with no gene match: 11. The CDR3 spans 13 residues. The CDR3 DNA reads TGTGCCGTACGACAGGGCCTTAACTCACCCCTCCACTTT. It is translated as CAVRQGLNSPLHF.

This clonotype occurred many times. The V gene is TRBV20-1, the J gene TRBJ2-7; the match to TRBD2 covers 9 bases. Germline V lookup: CDR1 DFQATT, CDR2 SNEGSKA (reference sequence). The V segment lost 3 bases and the J segment 0 bases; nucleotides outside the gene matches: 6. This CDR3 is built from 15 residues. CDR3 in DNA: TGCAGTGCTAGTCCCAGCGGGAGGCTCTCCTACGAGCAGTACTTC. It specifies CSASPSGRLSYEQYF.

The CDR3 DNA is TGTGCCACAAGGGGGGGGGCCCTCAAGTACTTC. It codes for CATRGGALKYF. This chain connects TRBV28 to TRBJ2-5, with D perhaps TRBD2 (7 bases). This CDR3 contains 11 residues. The ends were cut back, 10 bases at V and 12 bases at J, with 18 bases in the middle. CDR1 MDHEN and CDR2 SYDVKM come from the germline V gene.

The table lists this clonotype with many counts. In DNA form, the CDR3 reads TGTGCCAGCACCGGAGGAGAGACCCAGTACTTC. Translation gives CASTGGETQYF. This chain joins TRBV6-1 and TRBJ2-5, with D tentatively TRBD2 (5 bases). Germline CDR1 and CDR2: MNHNS and SASEGT. V was pared by 7 bases and J by 4 bases, with 7 bases between. The CDR3 is 11 amino acids.

The sample holds many counts of this clonotype. The chain carries TRBV30 and TRBJ1-1, with 7 bases matching TRBD1. V shed 8 bases and J 1 base; nucleotides not matched to a gene: 7. CDR3 length: 13 amino acids. Germline V gene sequence: CDR1 GTSNPN, CDR2 SVGIG (reference sequence). The CDR3 region is CALDRAGNTEAFF. CDR3 DNA: TGTGCCCTCGACAGGGCCGGGAACACTGAAGCTTTCTTT.

This clonotype was found a few times. The gene calls are TRBV27 and TRBJ1-5; D not certain. The CDR3 length is 14 residues. Germline CDR1 and CDR2: MNHEY and SMNVEV (reference sequence). V gave up 5 bases and J gave up 3 bases, with 11 bases separating them. CDR3 sequence (DNA): TGTGCCAGCAGTCCGGAGGCTGCCAATCAGCCCCAGCATTTT. Its translation: CASSPEAANQPQHF.

The chain combines TRBV7-9 with TRBJ2-1; TRBD2 aligns across 13 bases. The CDR3 is 17 residues long. Germline CDR1 and CDR2: SEHNR and FQNEAQ (reference sequence). J lost 4 bases, V lost 5 bases, and 8 bases had no gene match. The CDR3 DNA reads TGTGCCAGCAGCGGTACCGGGACTAGCGGGGTTTACAATGAGCAGTTCTTC. Residues: CASSGTGTSGVYNEQFF. Looking up the rest from reference TRBV7-9 and TRBJ2-1 gives the full variable domain: DTGVSQNPRHKITKRGQNVTFRCDPISEHNRLYWYRQTLGQGPEFLTYFQNEAQLEKSRLLSDRFSAERPKGSFSTLEIQRTEQGDSAMYLCASSGTGTSGVYNEQFFGPGTRLTVL.

The table lists this clonotype with many counts. The rearrangement links TRBV20-1 to TRBJ1-5; maybe TRBD1 (6 bases). The V end lost 3 bases, the J end lost 7 bases, and 13 bases lay between the germline ends. The length of the CDR3 is 13 residues. Germline-derived CDR1 and CDR2 are DFQATT and SNEGSKA (reference sequence). CDR3 bases: TGCAGTGCTAGGCCTACAGGGAACCAGCCCCAGCATTTT. It translates to CSARPTGNQPQHF.

This clonotype was observed a handful of times. The chain links TRBV6-1 to TRBJ2-7; 7 bases are shared with TRBD1. J gave up 5 bases and V 5 bases, and 6 bases lay outside the gene matches. CDR1 is MNHNS and CDR2 is SASEGT in the germline V gene. This CDR3 has 13 residues. The CDR3 sequence: CASSYRDRDEQYF. CDR3 in DNA: TGTGCCAGCAGTTACCGTGACAGGGACGAGCAGTACTTC.

This clonotype appeared many times. The chain links TRBV5-1 to TRBJ1-1, with D possibly TRBD1 on 6 matching bases. V dropped 2 bases and J dropped 1 base, with 9 bases sitting between them. Per germline, CDR1 SGHRS and CDR2 YFSETQ. The CDR3 sequence is 14 residues long. The CDR3: CASSFRGENTEAFF. Here the CDR3 DNA reads TGCGCCAGCAGCTTTAGGGGGGAGAACACTGAAGCTTTCTTT.

This clonotype was counted only a few times. J is TRBJ2-2 and V is TRBV4-2; D is unclear. Germline values: CDR1 LGHNA, CDR2 YNFKEQ. This CDR3 is 13 amino acids long. V was pared by 0 bases and J by 6 bases, with 5 bases between. The CDR3 here is CASSQELPGELFF. The CDR3 DNA is TGTGCCAGCAGCCAAGAGCTTCCCGGGGAGCTGTTTTTT.

In its sample, this clonotype was seen many times. The chain carries TRBV20-1 and TRBJ2-3; 8 nucleotides agree with TRBD2. CDR1 is DFQATT, CDR2 SNEGSKA, per germline (reference sequence). V lost 0 bases and J lost 5; bases outside the gene matches: 16. CDR3 length equals 18 residues. The CDR3 reads CSARELVAGGGWGDTQYF. The CDR3 DNA is TGCAGTGCTAGAGAATTAGTCGCGGGAGGAGGATGGGGAGATACGCAGTATTTT.

This clonotype has ten or more counts. The chain uses TRBV28 and TRBJ2-3; perhaps TRBD1 as D (6 bases). Germline CDR1 and CDR2: MDHEN and SYDVKM. V lost 3 bases and J lost 1, with 11 bases in between. The CDR3 length is 15 residues. CDR3 DNA: TGTGCCAGCAGTTTCGAAGGGGGTGGCACAGATACGCAGTATTTT. This encodes CASSFEGGGTDTQYF.

Worth noting for this clonotype: Given a much more abundant clone one base away, this may be a read error. V is TRBV5-1 and J is TRBJ1-4; D gene unclear. V gave up 2 bases and J gave up 2 bases, with 10 bases separating them. The germline V gene encodes CDR1 SGHRS and CDR2 YFSETQ. The CDR3 runs 15 residues. The CDR3 loop is CASSFTLETNEKLFF. The CDR3 DNA reads as TGCGCCAGCAGCTTTACACTGGAGACTAATGAAAAACTGTTTTTT.

In DNA form, the CDR3 reads TGTGCCAGCAGTGAGAGCGGGAGAGGGACAGATACGCAGTATTTT. This sequence encodes CASSESGRGTDTQYF. The V call is TRBV6-8, the J call TRBJ2-3; 8 bases fit TRBD2. Trimming took 5 bases from V and 3 from J; bases not matched to a gene: 7. The CDR3 is 15 amino acids. From germline, CDR1 is MNHGY and CDR2 SAAAGT.

J is TRBJ2-7 and V is TRBV19; D is possibly TRBD1 or TRBD2 (5 bases each). V lost 6 bases and J 4 bases, leaving 16 bases between the germline ends. The CDR3 is made up of 14 amino acids. Germline CDR1 LNHDA, CDR2 SQIVND (reference sequence). The CDR3 protein is CASSTGAGLYEQYF. Written as DNA, the CDR3 is TGTGCCAGTAGCACAGGCGCCGGACTGTACGAGCAGTACTTC.

This clonotype was seen at least ten times. The CDR3 region is CASSDDFEAFF. Written as DNA, the CDR3 is TGTGCCAGCAGTGATGACTTCGAAGCTTTCTTT. V usage is TRBV2 and J usage is TRBJ1-1; D unresolved. Germline V lookup: CDR1 SNHLY, CDR2 FYNNEI. The CDR3 is made up of 11 amino acids. V lost 3 bases, J lost 8 bases, and 7 bases lay in between. Drawing the rest from reference TRBV2 and TRBJ1-1, the complete variable domain is EPEVTQTPSHQVTQMGQEVILRCVPISNHLYFYWYRQILGQKVEFLVSFYNNEISEKSEIFDDQFSVERPDGSNFTLKIRSTKLEDSAMYFCASSDDFEAFFGQGTRLTVV.

This clonotype was seen ten or more times. V usage is TRBV11-2 and J usage is TRBJ2-3, with D uncertain. V shed 5 bases and J shed 5 bases, with 14 bases lying between them. The V gene's germline CDR1 is SGHAT and CDR2 FQNNGV. CDR3 length equals 14 residues. CDR3 protein: CASSPAAIQDTQYF. CDR3 coding DNA: TGTGCCAGCAGCCCAGCCGCTATCCAAGATACGCAGTATTTT.